Reported below is one TCR beta chain. The antigen remains undetermined. At one end, the junction sequence differs from germline, possibly due to a read error. The study reverse transcribed the entire isolated RNA, so it sequenced expressed TCRB transcripts. Some clones are missing from TCRdb's copy, which holds only in-frame ones; the method was immunoSEQ multiplex PCR. The sample has some 290,000 clones; roughly a quarter are singletons. These data originate in a study of beta chain features in type 1 diabetes. About the research overall: Examined across all samples were about 110 million sorted cells.

Researchers reported sorting CD4+ naive, central memory, regulatory and stem cell-like memory cells via CD45RO/CCR7/CD25/CD127/CD95/CD27. Study-wide points: Shorter templates might be favored by PCR, and equally so in patients and in controls. When Type 1 diabetes patients were examined, their TCRB CDR3s proved moderately but significantly shorter in all four CD4+ subsets.

The clonotype was recovered from a woman younger than 45 with type 1 diabetes. The sequenced sample consisted of naive CD4+ T cells from blood.

The CDR3 is CASSPPGQAPVF. In nucleotides, the CDR3 is TGTGCCAGCAGCCCTCCGGGACAGGCCCCGGTCTTC. This chain joins TRBV7-3 and TRBJ1-2; 8 bases line up with TRBD1. The CDR3 runs to 12 residues. Per germline, CDR1 SGHTA and CDR2 FQGTGA.